The subject of this entry is one T cell receptor beta chain. These data are taken from a study of blood T cell repertoires in COVID-19. Study as a whole: The United States, Italy and Spain provided the acute and convalescent COVID-19 samples. T cells, B-cell-depleted T cells, or PBMCs provided the cDNA or gDNA that served as material.

The germline V gene has CDR1 SGHNT and CDR2 YYREEE (reference sequence). The V gene end was trimmed by 1 base and the J gene end by 1 base; junction bases not matched to a gene: 5. The CDR3 consists of 18 residues. The data were produced by immunoSEQ multiplex PCR, yet TCRdb's version contains in-frame clones alone and is incomplete. The sample has over 100,000 clones; 82% are singletons. The sample taken for sequencing was peripheral blood. The source of this sequence is a man aged 55-75 years with acute or convalescent COVID-19. The genes are TRBV5-4 and TRBJ2-3; 14 nucleotides agree with TRBD2. CDR3 protein: CASSLRLAGGGRTDTQYF. The CDR3 DNA follows: TGTGCCAGCAGCTTGAGACTAGCGGGAGGGGGTCGCACAGATACGCAGTATTTT.